This T cell receptor beta chain was obtained from a study of long-term antiretroviral therapy in people with HIV. The study's findings and limits: Repertoires looked antigen-experienced, with only a slight naive shift after ART.

Investigators performed immunoSEQ version v3.0 at survey level. TCRdb's table, derived via immunoSEQ multiplex PCR, lists solely in-frame clones and lacks some. The sample comprises approximately 31,000 clones, 87% of which are singletons, and 10% to 15% rests with the top ten. About this clone: Its antigen is currently unknown.

V was clipped by 5 bases and J by 10 bases, with 20 bases between them. The CDR3 runs to 14 residues. The germline CDR1 and CDR2 sequences are LNHDA and SQIVND (reference sequence). The source of this sequence is a man in his late teens or twenties with HIV. The starting material was unsorted PBMCs, obtained 1.1 years after starting antiretroviral therapy. V gene TRBV19 combines with J gene TRBJ1-1, with a possible D match to TRBD1 (6 bases). The CDR3 region is CASSSRQAGEGAFF. The CDR3 DNA sequence: TGTGCCAGTAGTTCGCGACAGGCAGGGGAGGGAGCTTTCTTT.